Listed below are T cell receptor beta chains from one sample, sequenced in a study of T cells after yellow fever vaccination. TCRdb analysed the 5' RACE reads with MiXCR anew, one entry per CDR3 protein. This sample has some 320,000 distinct CDR3 sequences, with 8.7% found just once. Sequences were derived from CD4+ T cells sorted from PBMCs, sampled 5 days after the yellow fever booster vaccination. The receptors stem from a young man who received the YFV17D yellow fever vaccine. Each CDR3 is given with its conserved first and last residue. A D gene is named only where the DNA matches it firmly. Only some rows state a clone size, as once, few, many or a class for expanded clones.

TRBD2	TRBV12-3/TRBV12-4	TRBJ2-5	15	few	CASTLSGGSQETQYF
-	TRBV9	TRBJ2-3	14	few	CASSVGPTQDTQYF
-	TRBV12-3/TRBV12-4	TRBJ1-2	16	many	CASSLWGPPLHYGYTF
-	TRBV5-4	TRBJ2-5	14	few	CASSLASRDETQYF
-	TRBV29-1	TRBJ2-7	13	many	CSVVGSGTYEQYF
-	TRBV7-2	TRBJ1-4	16	few	CASSLAGTATNEKLFF
-	TRBV5-1	TRBJ2-1	12	many	CASSRLVNEQFF
-	TRBV30	TRBJ2-1	13	many	CAWSGMGGNEQFF
-	TRBV9	TRBJ1-5	13	-	CASTGPPNQPQHF
-	TRBV20-1	TRBJ2-7	13	many	CSARGGLAYEQYF
-	TRBV12-3/TRBV12-4	TRBJ2-3	13	-	CASSFQTPNTQYF
-	TRBV7-8	TRBJ2-2	14	-	CASSLIPNTGELFF
TRBD1	TRBV4-1	TRBJ2-2	16	many	CASSRPGQGGTGELFF
-	TRBV5-1	TRBJ1-2	12	few	CASSLNLRGYTF
-	TRBV19	TRBJ1-1	13	few	CASSSDSDTEAFF
-	TRBV12-3/TRBV12-4	TRBJ1-1	16	few	CASSLTRTRLNTEAFF
TRBD2	TRBV7-8	TRBJ2-2	19	few	CASSFPRGLAGGPTGELFF
-	TRBV7-3	TRBJ2-2	14	-	CASSYLERTGELFF
-	TRBV7-6	TRBJ1-1	15	few	CASSLIAAMNTEAFF
-	TRBV29-1	TRBJ2-3	10	-	CSVFYYTQYF
-	TRBV6-2/TRBV6-3	TRBJ1-4	13	few	CASSWDRPGKLFF
TRBD2	TRBV7-2	TRBJ2-3	12	many	CASSWDYGTQYF